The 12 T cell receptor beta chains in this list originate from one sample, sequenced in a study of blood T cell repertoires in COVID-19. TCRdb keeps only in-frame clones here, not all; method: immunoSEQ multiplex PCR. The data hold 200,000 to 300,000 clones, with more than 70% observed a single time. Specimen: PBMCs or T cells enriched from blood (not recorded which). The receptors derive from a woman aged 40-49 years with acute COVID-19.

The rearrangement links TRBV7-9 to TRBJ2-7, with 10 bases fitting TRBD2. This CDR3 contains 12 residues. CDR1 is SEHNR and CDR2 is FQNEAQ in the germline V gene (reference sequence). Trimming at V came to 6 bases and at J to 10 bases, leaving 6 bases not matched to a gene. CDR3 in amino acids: CASRAGTSDQYV. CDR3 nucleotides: TGTGCCAGCAGGGCCGGGACTAGCGATCAGTACGTC.

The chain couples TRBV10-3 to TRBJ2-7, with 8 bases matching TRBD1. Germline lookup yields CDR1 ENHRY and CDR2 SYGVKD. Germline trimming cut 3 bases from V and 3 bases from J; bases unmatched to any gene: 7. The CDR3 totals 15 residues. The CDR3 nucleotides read TGTGCCATCAGTGAATGGACAGGGACCGACTACGAGCAGTACGTC. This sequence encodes CAISEWTGTDYEQYV.

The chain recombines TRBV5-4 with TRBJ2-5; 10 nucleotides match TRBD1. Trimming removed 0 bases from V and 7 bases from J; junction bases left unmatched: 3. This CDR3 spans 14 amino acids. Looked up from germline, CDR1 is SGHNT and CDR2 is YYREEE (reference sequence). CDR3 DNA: TGTGCCAGCAGCTTGGGGACAGGGGGTGTGACCCAGTACTTC. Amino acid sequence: CASSLGTGGVTQYF.

CDR3 residues: CASSQDSTGSHTDTQYF. CDR3 bases: TGCGCCAGCAGCCAAGATAGCACGGGGTCCCACACAGATACGCAGTATTTT. This chain uses TRBV4-3 with TRBJ2-3, with D possibly TRBD2 on 5 matching bases. The CDR3 covers 17 residues. Trimming shortened V by 0 bases and J by 2 bases, and 15 bases separated the two germline ends. Looked up from germline, CDR1 is LGHNA and CDR2 is YSLEER.

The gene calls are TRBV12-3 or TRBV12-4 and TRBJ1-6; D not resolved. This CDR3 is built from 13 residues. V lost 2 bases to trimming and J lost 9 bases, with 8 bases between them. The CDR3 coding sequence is TGTGCCAGCAGTTTACAGGAGGGTTCACCCCTCCACTTT. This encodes CASSLQEGSPLHF.

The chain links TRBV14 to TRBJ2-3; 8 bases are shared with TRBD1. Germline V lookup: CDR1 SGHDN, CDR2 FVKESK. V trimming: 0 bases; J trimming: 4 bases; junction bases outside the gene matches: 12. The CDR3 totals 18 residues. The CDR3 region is CASSQDGWTGTVADTQYF. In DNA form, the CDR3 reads TGTGCCAGCAGCCAAGATGGATGGACAGGGACTGTCGCAGATACGCAGTATTTT.

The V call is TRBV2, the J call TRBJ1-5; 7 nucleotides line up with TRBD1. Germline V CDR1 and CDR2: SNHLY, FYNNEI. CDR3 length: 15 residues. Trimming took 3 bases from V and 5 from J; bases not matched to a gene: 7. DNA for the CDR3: TGTGCCAGCAGTGATCGGACAGGACCATATCAGCCCCAGCATTTT. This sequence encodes CASSDRTGPYQPQHF. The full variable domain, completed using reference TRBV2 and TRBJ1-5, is EPEVTQTPSHQVTQMGQEVILRCVPISNHLYFYWYRQILGQKVEFLVSFYNNEISEKSEIFDDQFSVERPDGSNFTLKIRSTKLEDSAMYFCASSDRTGPYQPQHFGDGTRLSIL.

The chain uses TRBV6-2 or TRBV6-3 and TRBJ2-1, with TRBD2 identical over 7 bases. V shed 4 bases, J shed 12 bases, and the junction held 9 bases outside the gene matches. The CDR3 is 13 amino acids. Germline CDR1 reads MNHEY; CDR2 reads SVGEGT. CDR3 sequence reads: CASSSPKGGRQFF. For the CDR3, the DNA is TGTGCCAGCAGTTCCCCCAAGGGAGGGCGGCAGTTCTTC.

In DNA, the CDR3 is TGCAGCGTTTTAGGTAGCGCGGGACGGTCCTACAATGAGCAGTTCTTC. It translates to CSVLGSAGRSYNEQFF. The chain combines TRBV29-1 with TRBJ2-1; tentative D call: TRBD2 (6 bases). Between the trimmed V and J ends, which lost 5 bases and 1 base, there was a span of 18 bases. Germline assignment: CDR1 SQVTM and CDR2 ANQGSEA. CDR3 size: 16 residues.

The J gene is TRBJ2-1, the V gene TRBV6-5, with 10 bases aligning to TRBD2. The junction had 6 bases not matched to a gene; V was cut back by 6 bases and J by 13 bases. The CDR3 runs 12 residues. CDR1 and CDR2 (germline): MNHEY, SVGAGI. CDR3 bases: TGTGCCAGCAGCCCCGGGACTAGCGTACAGTTCTTC. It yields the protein CASSPGTSVQFF.

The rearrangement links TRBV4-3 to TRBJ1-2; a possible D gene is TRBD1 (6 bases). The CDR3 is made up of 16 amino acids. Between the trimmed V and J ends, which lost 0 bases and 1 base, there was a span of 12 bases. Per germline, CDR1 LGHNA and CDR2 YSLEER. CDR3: CASSQERQANNYGYTF. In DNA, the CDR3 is TGCGCCAGCAGCCAAGAAAGACAGGCGAATAACTATGGCTACACCTTC.

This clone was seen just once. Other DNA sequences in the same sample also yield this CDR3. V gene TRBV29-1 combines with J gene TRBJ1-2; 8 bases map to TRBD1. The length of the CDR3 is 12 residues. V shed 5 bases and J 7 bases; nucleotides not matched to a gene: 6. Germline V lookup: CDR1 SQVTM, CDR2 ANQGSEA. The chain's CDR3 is CSVLTGEGGYTF. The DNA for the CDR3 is TGCAGCGTTCTGACAGGGGAAGGTGGCTACACCTTC.